Following are 17 T cell receptor beta chains from one sample sequenced in a study of patients and donors after allogeneic stem cell transplantation. MiXCR, run by TCRdb on the RT-PCR reads, gives a single entry per CDR3 protein. The sample has 400,000 to 500,000 distinct CDR3 sequences, 16% seen once; the top ten hold around 7.2%. The sample comprised blood, either unsorted or a sorted T cell fraction (not recorded which). The origin of the receptors is a human donor who was either an allogeneic HSCT recipient or a stem cell or donor lymphocyte infusion donor (not recorded which). It is not recorded whose cells these are; they may come from a transplant donor.

This clonotype was counted between two and nine times. V gene TRBV29-1 combines with J gene TRBJ2-7; 11 bases map to TRBD2. The CDR3 consists of 13 residues. J lost 2 bases, V lost 8 bases, and 5 bases had no gene match. Germline V gives CDR1 SQVTM, CDR2 ANQGSEA. This CDR3 reads CSFKTSGTYEQYF. As DNA, the CDR3 is TGCAGCTTTAAGACTAGCGGGACCTACGAGCAGTACTTC.

The gene calls are TRBV5-5 and TRBJ2-7, with a tentative D call TRBD2 (6 bases). CDR1 and CDR2 (germline): SGHKS, YYEKEE (reference sequence). The CDR3 consists of 15 residues. Trimming took off 2 bases at V and 0 bases at J, with 12 bases between the two ends. CDR3 sequence: CASSFPSAPSYEQYF. The CDR3 DNA reads as TGTGCCAGCAGCTTCCCTAGCGCCCCCTCCTACGAGCAGTACTTC.

This clonotype was seen at least ten times. The chain uses TRBV6-5 and TRBJ1-3; D is unresolved. The CDR3 runs to 15 residues. Trimming pared 2 bases from V and 0 bases from J, leaving 8 bases between. Germline V gene sequence: CDR1 MNHEY, CDR2 SVGAGI. The CDR3 region is CASSYGRSSGNTIYF. For the CDR3, the DNA is TGTGCCAGCAGTTACGGACGGAGCTCTGGAAACACCATATATTTT.

This clonotype was seen repeatedly, ten times or more. The genes are TRBV12-3 or TRBV12-4 and TRBJ2-1, with D hard to call. The CDR3 spans 13 residues. Trimming cost V 3 bases and J 9 bases, with 12 bases left between them. The CDR3 nucleotides read TGTGCCAGCAGTTTGGCCCCTAGTATTGAGCAGTTCTTC. Its translation: CASSLAPSIEQFF.

The chain is built from TRBV12-5 and TRBJ2-1; 11 bases map to TRBD2. The CDR3 is made up of 16 amino acids. Germline trimming cut 5 bases from V and 8 bases from J; bases unmatched to any gene: 11. Germline V gene sequence: CDR1 LGHNT, CDR2 FRNRAP. CDR3 residues: CASGTEGTSGLYEQFF. In DNA, the CDR3 is TGTGCTAGTGGTACCGAAGGGACTAGCGGTCTGTATGAGCAGTTCTTC.

This chain joins TRBV24-1 and TRBJ2-2, with 7 bases that match TRBD2. Germline trimming cut 9 bases from V and 1 base from J; bases unmatched to any gene: 7. The CDR3 runs 15 residues. From germline, CDR1 is KGHDR and CDR2 SFDVKD. Here the CDR3 DNA reads TGTGCCACCTCTGGCGGCGGGGGGAACACCGGGGAGCTGTTTTTT. Translating it yields CATSGGGGNTGELFF.

There are many counts of this clonotype. The J gene is TRBJ2-3, the V gene TRBV4-1; 10 bases align to TRBD2. The CDR3 is 15 residues long. The germline V gene has CDR1 MGHRA and CDR2 YSYEKL. The J segment lost 1 base and the V segment lost 10 bases, leaving 8 bases of the junction unmatched. The CDR3, as DNA: TGCGCCATCTATACTACTAGCGGGGGCACAGATACGCAGTATTTT. Translation: CAIYTTSGGTDTQYF.

This clonotype was detected a few times. The rearrangement uses TRBV5-5 and TRBJ2-5; TRBD2 aligns across 9 bases. The germline V gene has CDR1 SGHKS and CDR2 YYEKEE (reference sequence). This CDR3 comprises 15 residues. Trimming at V came to 6 bases and at J to 4 bases, leaving 10 bases not matched to a gene. CDR3 region: CASKNLAGLGETQYF. DNA for the CDR3: TGTGCCAGCAAGAACCTAGCGGGACTGGGAGAGACCCAGTACTTC.

The table lists this clonotype with many counts. The chain recombines TRBV29-1 with TRBJ1-1; the D gene is possibly TRBD1 (6 bases). The CDR3 is made up of 15 amino acids. Germline assignment: CDR1 SQVTM and CDR2 ANQGSEA. Trimming took off 4 bases at V and 1 base at J, with 16 bases between the two ends. The chain's CDR3 is CSVVGTPVENTEAFF. The DNA for the CDR3 is TGCAGCGTTGTTGGGACACCCGTTGAGAACACTGAAGCTTTCTTT.

The chain recombines TRBV20-1 with TRBJ2-3, with TRBD2 as a possible D gene (5 bases). The CDR3 consists of 15 residues. Germline V gene data show CDR1 as DFQATT and CDR2 as SNEGSKA (reference sequence). V dropped 1 base and J dropped 2 bases, with 13 bases sitting between them. CDR3 in amino acids: CSARVTTTPTDTQYF. The CDR3 DNA reads as TGCAGTGCTAGAGTGACTACAACTCCCACAGATACGCAGTATTTT.

V is TRBV4-2 and J is TRBJ1-4, with a tentative D call TRBD1 (5 bases). Trimming left V 5 bases short and J 8 bases short, with 12 bases between. Germline V gene lookup returns CDR1 LGHNA and CDR2 YNFKEQ. The CDR3 consists of 13 residues. In nucleotides, the CDR3 is TGTGCCAGCAGCTCCGAGGGGCGCGAAAAACTGTTTTTT. Residues: CASSSEGREKLFF.

V gene TRBV6-5 combines with J gene TRBJ2-3; D is perhaps TRBD2 (7 bases). The CDR3 sequence is 16 residues long. The V end lost 4 bases, the J end lost 2 bases, and 16 bases lay between the germline ends. CDR1 is MNHEY and CDR2 is SVGAGI in the germline V gene. The CDR3 DNA sequence: TGTGCCAGCAGTTCCCGACGCCGGGGGGCCACAGATACGCAGTATTTT. This translates into CASSSRRRGATDTQYF.

The chain combines TRBV7-2 with TRBJ2-5; TRBD2 is a possible D gene (5 bases). Germline CDR1 and CDR2: SGHTA and FQGNSA. V lost 5 bases and J lost 7, with 23 bases in between. CDR3 length: 16 residues. The CDR3 here is CASSPPPGEWIPTQYF. The CDR3 region has the DNA TGTGCCAGCAGCCCCCCTCCCGGGGAGTGGATTCCGACCCAGTACTTC.

The chain employs TRBV7-2 and TRBJ2-3; no firm D call. Trimming removed 4 bases at V and 4 bases at J, with 9 bases between. The V gene's germline CDR1 is SGHTA and CDR2 FQGNSA. The CDR3 extends over 13 amino acids. The CDR3 DNA sequence: TGTGCCAGCAGCTACCCTAAGCCAGATACGCAGTATTTT. Translation: CASSYPKPDTQYF.

This clonotype was seen more than once but under ten times. The gene calls are TRBV6-1 and TRBJ2-3, with 12 nucleotides matching TRBD2. The CDR3 is made up of 15 amino acids. Germline lookup yields CDR1 MNHNS and CDR2 SASEGT. J gave up 2 bases and V 7 bases, and 4 bases lay outside the gene matches. The CDR3 DNA follows: TGTGCCAGCACCAGGACTAGCGGGGACACAGATACGCAGTATTTT. Translating it yields CASTRTSGDTDTQYF.

CDR3 in DNA: TGCGCCAGCAGCCAAGAGGGACTAGCTAACGGGGAGCTGTTTTTT. Protein: CASSQEGLANGELFF. The chain links TRBV4-1 to TRBJ2-2, with 9 bases aligning to TRBD2. The germline CDR1 and CDR2 sequences are MGHRA and YSYEKL. V lost 0 bases, J lost 7 bases, and 3 bases stayed unmatched. This CDR3 comprises 15 residues.

This clonotype was seen only a few times. The chain links TRBV24-1 to TRBJ2-1; tentatively, D is TRBD2 (6 bases). V lost 3 bases and J lost 0, with 14 bases in between. This CDR3 has 17 amino acids. Germline CDR1 KGHDR, CDR2 SFDVKD. The CDR3 DNA sequence: TGTGCCACCAGTGATCTAGCGCGCGCCAGCTCCTACAATGAGCAGTTCTTC. This codes for CATSDLARASSYNEQFF.